Presented here are 10 T cell receptor beta chains from one specimen sequenced in a study of shared clonotypes between healthy human individuals. Selected positively for CCR7 and CD45RO-negative, naive CD8 cells excluded terminally differentiated effector memory CD45RA+ cells. Sequencing used immunoSEQ multiplex PCR; TCRdb keeps in-frame clones, though not all of them. In the table there are roughly 2.1 million clones, approximately 94% of which are singletons. Material for sequencing was naive CD8+ T cells from PBMCs. These receptors all come from a man between 18 and 29 years old in good health. Some clones in this sample may be carry-over from other donors' samples.

This sequence joins TRBV13 and TRBJ2-1; D uncertain. Per the germline V gene, CDR1 is PRHDT and CDR2 is FYEKMQ (reference sequence). Deletions cut 0 bases from V and 6 bases from J, with 9 bases between. The length of the CDR3 is 14 residues. The chain's CDR3 is CASSLGRRFNEQFF. The CDR3 coding sequence is TGTGCCAGCAGCTTAGGCCGGCGATTCAATGAGCAGTTCTTC.

V usage is TRBV28 and J usage is TRBJ2-7; 8 nucleotides agree with TRBD1. Germline CDR1 is MDHEN and CDR2 is SYDVKM. The CDR3 runs to 16 residues. Trimming at V came to 2 bases and at J to 5 bases, leaving 11 bases not matched to a gene. This CDR3 reads CASSLGRGRAYNEQYF. As DNA, the CDR3 is TGTGCCAGCAGTTTAGGCAGGGGGCGGGCTTACAACGAGCAGTACTTC.

This chain connects TRBV5-1 to TRBJ2-7; 10 bases are shared with TRBD2. The junction had 3 bases not matched to a gene; V was cut back by 0 bases and J by 6 bases. From germline, CDR1 is SGHRS and CDR2 YFSETQ. There are 14 residues in the CDR3. This chain's CDR3 is CASSLGSGRLEQYF. DNA for the CDR3: TGCGCCAGCAGCTTGGGTAGCGGGAGGCTCGAGCAGTACTTC.

The chain couples TRBV5-1 to TRBJ2-5, with TRBD2 matching over 9 bases. V shed 4 bases, J shed 4 bases, and the junction held 14 bases outside the gene matches. Germline V gene sequence: CDR1 SGHRS, CDR2 YFSETQ. CDR3 length: 17 amino acids. The CDR3 reads CASSPGRLAGPRETQYF. In nucleotides, the CDR3 is TGCGCCAGCAGCCCTGGGCGTCTAGCGGGGCCCCGAGAGACCCAGTACTTC.

Regarding this clone: This CDR3 is also generated by other DNA sequences in the sample. The chain combines TRBV7-9 with TRBJ1-1, with 9 bases lining up with TRBD1. In germline, CDR1 is SEHNR, CDR2 FQNEAQ (reference sequence). There are 16 residues in the CDR3. V gave up 1 base and J gave up 1 base; unmatched junction bases: 4. This CDR3 reads CASSLGPGQGNTEAFF. In nucleotides, the CDR3 is TGTGCCAGCAGCTTAGGCCCGGGACAGGGGAACACTGAAGCTTTCTTT.

CDR3 bases: TGTGCCAGCAGTTACTCGACAGACTCGCATACGCAGTATTTT. It is translated as CASSYSTDSHTQYF. V is TRBV6-5 and J is TRBJ2-3, with a possible D match to TRBD1 (5 bases). This CDR3 is 14 amino acids long. Trimming took 0 bases from V and 7 from J, leaving 11 bases between them. Per the germline V gene, CDR1 is MNHEY and CDR2 is SVGAGI.

The chain combines TRBV19 with TRBJ1-1; 9 positions agree with TRBD1. In germline, CDR1 is LNHDA, CDR2 SQIVND (reference sequence). J gave up 6 bases and V 7 bases, and 15 bases lay outside the gene matches. This CDR3 region has 16 residues. The CDR3 here is CASKGDRAATRAEAFF. CDR3 DNA: TGTGCCAGTAAGGGGGACAGGGCTGCAACAAGGGCTGAAGCTTTCTTT.

There are a few counts of this clone. The chain combines TRBV5-1 with TRBJ2-1; D ambiguous. The CDR3 covers 15 residues. The germline gives CDR1 SGHRS, CDR2 YFSETQ. Trimming stripped 0 bases from V and 6 bases from J, with 13 bases between. CDR3 sequence: CASSLGVAERNEQFF. The CDR3, as DNA: TGCGCCAGCAGCTTGGGTGTAGCCGAGCGCAATGAGCAGTTCTTC.

V usage is TRBV27 and J usage is TRBJ2-2; 11 nucleotides agree with TRBD2. V dropped 6 bases and J dropped 4; count of bases not matched to a gene: 7. The germline V gene encodes CDR1 MNHEY and CDR2 SMNVEV (reference sequence). The CDR3 runs 16 residues. CDR3 coding DNA: TGTGCCAGCAGCCCTATAACTAGCGGGGGCACCGGGGAGCTGTTTTTT. The encoded protein is CASSPITSGGTGELFF.

The rearrangement joins TRBV4-1 to TRBJ2-5, with a tentative D call TRBD1 (7 bases). V was trimmed by 4 bases and J by 3 bases, leaving 18 bases between them. This CDR3 contains 16 residues. The V gene's germline CDR1 is MGHRA and CDR2 YSYEKL. The CDR3 protein is CASSLLRGPGEETQYF. The DNA of the CDR3 is TGCGCCAGCAGCCTACTAAGGGGGCCGGGGGAAGAGACCCAGTACTTC.